Given below is one TCR beta chain in context. Its antigen is not identified. This entry is derived from a study of PD-1 blockade in classical Hodgkin lymphoma. Whole-study context: Patients had nivolumab dosed at 3 mg/kg, delivered intravenously every 2 weeks.

General study points: Diminished baseline TCR diversity has been reported in newly diagnosed patients relative to healthy donors. With respect to the repertoire differences, their causes, possibly disease activity or prior therapy, remain undefined. Exclusion covered patients beginning nivolumab under 1 year post-ASCT.

Only in-frame clones appear in the TCRdb table, and some are missing; sequencing was by immunoSEQ multiplex PCR. The repertoire holds about 97,000 clones, with 75% to 90% as singletons. There are 14 residues in the CDR3. The V and J ends lost 4 bases and 0 bases respectively, with 9 bases between them. Germline lookup yields CDR1 KGHSH and CDR2 LQKENI. The patients all showed relapse after autologous stem cell transplantation, while their brentuximab vedotin exposure varied. Here the sequenced sample was peripheral blood mononuclear cells (PBMCs), taken at baseline. This sequence originates from a human donor with classical Hodgkin lymphoma. The V and J genes are TRBV18 and TRBJ1-1; the D gene is possibly TRBD1 (5 bases). CDR3 sequence (DNA): TGTGCCAGCTCACGCGCGACAGTGAACACTGAAGCTTTCTTT. It encodes CASSRATVNTEAFF.